This entry is about one TCR beta chain. Clones were read by immunoSEQ multiplex PCR, and TCRdb kept only the in-frame ones, dropping some. The data contain about 150,000 clones, over 80% of them singletons. This entry comes from a study of blood T cell repertoires in COVID-19. Per germline, CDR1 LNHDA and CDR2 SQIVND (reference sequence). The J segment lost 5 bases and the V segment lost 5 bases, leaving 8 bases of the junction unmatched. This CDR3 has 14 residues. Within 2 weeks before study entry, exposed participants met a COVID-19 case. The clonotype was recovered from a man between 65 and 85 years old who had been exposed to COVID-19. V is TRBV19 and J is TRBJ1-1; 7 nucleotides align to TRBD1. Sequenced input: PBMCs or T cells enriched from blood (not recorded which). Written as DNA, the CDR3 is TGTGCCAGTAGTGACCCGACAGGGTGGACTGAAGCTTTCTTT. This gives the protein CASSDPTGWTEAFF.